The 5 T cell receptor beta chains below all came from one sample that was sequenced in a study of T cell repertoires in aging, cancer and after chemotherapy. Amplification of TCR beta used genomic DNA extracted from peripheral blood. TRB rearrangements spanning V, D and J were amplified using mixed TRB-A/B primers. A single record per CDR3 protein comes from TCRdb applying MiXCR to the multiplex PCR reads. Counted here are 2,000 to 2,500 distinct CDR3 sequences, 23% occurring once; the ten biggest clones make up 9% to 9.5%. Sequencing was done on a sample of blood. These receptors all stem from a human donor with a solid tumor.

The chain uses TRBV4-1 and TRBJ2-3; 7 bases line up with TRBD2. The CDR3 runs 17 residues. Germline CDR1 reads MGHRA; CDR2 reads YSYEKL. After removal of 0 bases from V and 4 bases from J, the junction contained 10 bases not matched to a gene. CDR3 residues: CASSQDQGVGGADTQYF. The CDR3 nucleotides are TGCGCCAGCAGCCAAGATCAAGGCGTGGGAGGGGCAGATACGCAGTATTTT.

This clonotype was counted only a few times. The rearrangement links TRBV7-6 to TRBJ2-5; D perhaps matches TRBD1 (5 bases). This CDR3 contains 16 residues. The ends were cut back, 4 bases at V and 1 base at J, with 16 bases in the middle. Germline CDR1 and CDR2: SGHVS and FNYEAQ. The CDR3 region has the DNA TGTGCCAGCAGCTCCGCCAGTGGGGCCCCCCAAGAGACCCAGTACTTC. Its translation is CASSSASGAPQETQYF.

The rearrangement links TRBV27 to TRBJ2-3; D is ambiguous. This CDR3 is 13 amino acids long. Trimming took 4 bases from V and 3 from J, leaving 8 bases between them. Germline V lookup: CDR1 MNHEY, CDR2 SMNVEV (reference sequence). The CDR3 region is CASSWGGTDTQYF. The CDR3 region has the DNA TGTGCCAGCAGTTGGGGTGGAACAGATACGCAGTATTTT.

Note on this clonotype: A much larger clone lies one base from this, so it may be a read error. This chain connects TRBV30 to TRBJ1-5; D might be TRBD1 (5 bases). V shed 1 base and J shed 2 bases, with 6 bases lying between them. CDR1 and CDR2 from the germline V gene are GTSNPN and SVGIG (reference sequence). This CDR3 has 13 amino acids. The CDR3 DNA follows: TGTGCCTGGAGTGGGGGGTGCAATCAGCCCCAGCATTTT. Its translation: CAWSGGCNQPQHF. Full variable domain (remainder filled in from reference TRBV30 and TRBJ1-5): SQTIHQWPATLVQPVGSPLSLECTVEGTSNPNLYWYRQAAGRGLQLLFYSVGIGQISSEVPQNLSASRPQDRQFILSSKKLLLSDSGFYLCAWSGGCNQPQHFGDGTRLSIL.

This clonotype was found a few times. J is TRBJ2-7 and V is TRBV5-1; D gene uncertain. CDR1 and CDR2 from the germline V gene are SGHRS and YFSETQ. The germline V and J ends were trimmed by 0 bases and 3 bases, with 4 bases remaining between them. The CDR3 consists of 12 residues. CDR3 protein: CASSLVGYEQYF. In DNA, the CDR3 is TGCGCCAGCAGCTTGGTGGGCTACGAGCAGTACTTC.